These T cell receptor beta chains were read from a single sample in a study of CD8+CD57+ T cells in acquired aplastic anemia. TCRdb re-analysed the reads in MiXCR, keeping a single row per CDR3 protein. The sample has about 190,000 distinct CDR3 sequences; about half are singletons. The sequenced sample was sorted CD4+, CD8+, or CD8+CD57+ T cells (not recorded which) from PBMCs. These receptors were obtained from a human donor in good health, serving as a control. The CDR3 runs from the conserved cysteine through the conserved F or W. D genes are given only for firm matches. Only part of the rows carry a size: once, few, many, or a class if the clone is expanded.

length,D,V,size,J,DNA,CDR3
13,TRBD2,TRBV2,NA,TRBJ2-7,TGTGCCAGCGGGGGCGGGGGGGCAAAGGAGCAGTACTTC,CASGGGGAKEQYF
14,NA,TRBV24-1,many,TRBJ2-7,TGTGCCACCAGCGGGGCAGCAGGTGGGAACGAGCAGTACTTC,CATSGAAGGNEQYF
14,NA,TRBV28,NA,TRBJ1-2,TGTACCAGCAGTTTTTCTGGGATTAACTATGGCTACACCTTC,CTSSFSGINYGYTF
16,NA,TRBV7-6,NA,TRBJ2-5,TGTGCCAGCAGCCCAAGTAGGGGAGCTTCCAATCAGCCCCAGTACTTC,CASSPSRGASNQPQYF
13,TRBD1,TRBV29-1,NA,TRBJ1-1,TGCAGCGCTGCAAGACAGGGGGCCACTGAAGCTTTCTTT,CSAARQGATEAFF
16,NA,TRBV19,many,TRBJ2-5,TGTGCCAGTTCCTTAGGGGGTCGGGGGGCTAAGGAGACCCAGTACTTC,CASSLGGRGAKETQYF
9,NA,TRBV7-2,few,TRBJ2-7,TGTGCCAGCAGTCTCGAGCAGTACTTC,CASSLEQYF
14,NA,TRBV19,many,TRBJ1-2,TGTGCCAGTAGTATCCTAAATGAATGGTATGGCTACACCTTC,CASSILNEWYGYTF
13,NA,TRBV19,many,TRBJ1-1,TGTGCCAGTAGTATCTCGAGGTTCGCTGAAGCTTTCTTT,CASSISRFAEAFF
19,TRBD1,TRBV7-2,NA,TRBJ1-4,TGTGCCAGCAGCTTAGCGAGGACAGGGGGTGAGGAAGTAGGGGAAAAACTGTTTTTT,CASSLARTGGEEVGEKLFF
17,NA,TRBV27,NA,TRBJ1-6,TGTGCCAGCAGTAAGGCCCAGGGTAGCTCCTATAATTCACCCCTCCACTTT,CASSKAQGSSYNSPLHF
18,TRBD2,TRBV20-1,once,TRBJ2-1,TGCAGTGCTAGAGATTCAAGCGGGGGCCGGGGCTCCTACAATGAGCAGTTCTTC,CSARDSSGGRGSYNEQFF
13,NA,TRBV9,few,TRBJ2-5,TGTGCCAGCAGCGTAGGTGGGGAAGAGACCCAGTACTTC,CASSVGGEETQYF
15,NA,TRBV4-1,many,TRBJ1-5,TGCGCCAGCAGCCAAGATCGAGGGAGCAATCAGCCCCAGCATTTT,CASSQDRGSNQPQHF
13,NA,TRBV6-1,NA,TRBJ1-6,TGCGCCAGCAGTTCTGGTAGGATCTCACCCCTCCACTTT,CASSSGRISPLHF
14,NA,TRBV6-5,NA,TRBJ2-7,TGTGCCAGCACCTCTGGCGGTCCGGCCTACGAGCAGTACTTC,CASTSGGPAYEQYF
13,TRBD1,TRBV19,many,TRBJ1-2,TGTGCCAGTAGTAACAGGGGAGTCGATGGCTACACCTTC,CASSNRGVDGYTF
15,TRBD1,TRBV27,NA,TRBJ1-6,TGTGCCAGCAGTCCATTAACCGGACAGGATTCACCCCTCCACTTT,CASSPLTGQDSPLHF
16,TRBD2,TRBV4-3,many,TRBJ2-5,TGCGCCAGCAGCCAAGGCACTAGCGGGTTTCAAGAGACCCAGTACTTC,CASSQGTSGFQETQYF
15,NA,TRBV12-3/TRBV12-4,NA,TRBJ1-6,TGTGCCAGCAGCATCCGACAGGCGGGGCGGTCACCCCTCCACTTT,CASSIRQAGRSPLHF
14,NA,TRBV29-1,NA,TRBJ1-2,TGCAGCGTTGAAGGACAGCTTAGGAACTATGGCTACACCTTC,CSVEGQLRNYGYTF
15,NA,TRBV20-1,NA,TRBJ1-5,TGCAGTGCTAGAGGACAAAATAGACCCGGTCAGCCCCAGCATTTT,CSARGQNRPGQPQHF
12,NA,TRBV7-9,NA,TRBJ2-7,TGTGCCAGTGGGGCAGTACCTTACGAGCAGTACTTC,CASGAVPYEQYF
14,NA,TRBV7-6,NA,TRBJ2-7,TGTGCCAGCAGCCCAGAACCCCGGTCCTACGAGCAGTACTTC,CASSPEPRSYEQYF
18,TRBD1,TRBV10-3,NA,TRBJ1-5,TGTGCCATCAGCCCTAGCGGGACAGGGGTCACTAGCAATCAGCCCCAGCATTTT,CAISPSGTGVTSNQPQHF
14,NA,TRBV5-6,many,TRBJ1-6,TGTGCCAGCAGCTTGGATCAGGGGCCTTCACCCCTCCACTTT,CASSLDQGPSPLHF
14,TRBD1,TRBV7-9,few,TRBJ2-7,TGTGCCAGCAGCCCTGAGGGGACAGCCTACGAGCAGTACTTC,CASSPEGTAYEQYF
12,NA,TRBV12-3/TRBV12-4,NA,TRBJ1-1,TGTGCCAGCAGTTTCCCGGGGGCGGAAGCTTTCTTT,CASSFPGAEAFF
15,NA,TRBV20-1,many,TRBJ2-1,TGCAGTGCTCCCCTTTCGGGCAGCTCCTACAATGAGCAGTTCTTC,CSAPLSGSSYNEQFF
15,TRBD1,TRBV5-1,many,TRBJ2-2,TGCGCCAGCAGCCCGGACAGGGGGAACACCGGGGAGCTGTTTTTT,CASSPDRGNTGELFF
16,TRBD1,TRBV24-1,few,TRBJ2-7,TGTGCCACCAGTGGGGCCGGGACAGGGGTCTCCTACGAGCAGTACTTC,CATSGAGTGVSYEQYF
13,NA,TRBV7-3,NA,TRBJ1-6,TGTGCCAGCAGCCAAGTCAGGCGTCCTGCCCTCCACTTT,CASSQVRRPALHF
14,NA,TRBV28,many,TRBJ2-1,TGTGCCAGCAGTTTGATCTCCACATACAATGAGCAGTTCTTC,CASSLISTYNEQFF
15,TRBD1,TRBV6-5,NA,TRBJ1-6,TGTGCCAGCAGTTTCGACCGGACAGGGGTCTCACCCCTCCACTTT,CASSFDRTGVSPLHF
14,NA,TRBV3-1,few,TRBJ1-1,TGTGCCAGCAGCCAAGAGGTCTTCAACACTGAAGCTTTCTTT,CASSQEVFNTEAFF
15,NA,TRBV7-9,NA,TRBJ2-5,TGTGCCAGCAGTTCGGCCAGGGGAAAAGGGGAGACCCAGTACTTC,CASSSARGKGETQYF
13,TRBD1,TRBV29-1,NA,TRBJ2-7,TGCAGCGTCCGGGGACAGCCCCCATGGGAGCAGTACTTC,CSVRGQPPWEQYF
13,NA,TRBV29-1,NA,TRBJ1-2,TGCAGCGTTAAGACTGAGGCGGACTATGGCTACACCTTC,CSVKTEADYGYTF
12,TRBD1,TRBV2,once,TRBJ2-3,TGTGCCAGCAATCCACCGGGACAGGGGGTACATTTT,CASNPPGQGVHF
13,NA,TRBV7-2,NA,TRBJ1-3,TGTGCCAGCAGCTCCGGGCCCGGAAACACCATATATTTT,CASSSGPGNTIYF
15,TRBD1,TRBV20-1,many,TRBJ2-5,TGCAGTGCTAGAGATCCCCGACAGGGAAGTGAGACCCAGTACTTC,CSARDPRQGSETQYF
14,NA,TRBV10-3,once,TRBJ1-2,TGTGCCATCAGTGAGTCGCCTTCTAACTATGGCTACACCTTC,CAISESPSNYGYTF
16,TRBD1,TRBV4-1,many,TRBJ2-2,TGCGCCAGCAGCCAAGATTCCAGGGGGCCTATCGGGGAGCTGTTTTTT,CASSQDSRGPIGELFF
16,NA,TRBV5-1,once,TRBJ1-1,TGCGCCAGCAGCCAAGTTAGAATCGGGATAAACACTGAAGCTTTCTTT,CASSQVRIGINTEAFF
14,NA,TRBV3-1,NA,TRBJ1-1,TGTGCCAGCAGCCAAGATCTGTTGAACACTGAAGCTCTCTTT,CASSQDLLNTEALF
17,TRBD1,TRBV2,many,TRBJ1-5,TGTGCCAGCAGTTATAGACCGGCAGGGGGGATCGGACAGCCCCAGCATTTT,CASSYRPAGGIGQPQHF
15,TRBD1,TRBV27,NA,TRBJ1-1,TGTGCCAGCAGTGCCTGGGACAGACAGAACACTGAAGCTTTCTTT,CASSAWDRQNTEAFF
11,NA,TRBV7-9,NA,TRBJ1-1,TGTGCCAGCAGTCTAACAGGCAAAGCTTTCTTT,CASSLTGKAFF
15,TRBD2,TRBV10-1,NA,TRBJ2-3,TGCGCCAGCAGTGATCGGCTAGCGGTTGGGGATACGCAGTATTTT,CASSDRLAVGDTQYF
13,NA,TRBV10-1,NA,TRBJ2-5,TGTGCCAGCAGCCAGACATTCCAAGAGACCCAGTACTTC,CASSQTFQETQYF
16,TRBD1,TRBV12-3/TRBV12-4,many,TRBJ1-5,TGTGCCAGCAGTCACAAAAACAGGGGGCGCGGTCAGCCCCAGCATTTT,CASSHKNRGRGQPQHF
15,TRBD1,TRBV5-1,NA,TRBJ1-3,TGCGCCAGCAGCTTGGCCGGGACAGTTTTCAACACCATATATTTT,CASSLAGTVFNTIYF
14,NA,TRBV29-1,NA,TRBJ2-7,TGCAGCGTTTTTCACATTGAGGGAGTCGGCGAGCAGTACTTC,CSVFHIEGVGEQYF